This TCR beta chain was obtained from a study of blood T cell repertoires in COVID-19. TCRdb keeps only in-frame clones here, not all; method: immunoSEQ multiplex PCR. The sample records roughly 59,000 clones, about four fifths being singletons. The sequence was obtained from a woman older than 75 with acute or convalescent COVID-19. Sequencing was performed on peripheral blood.

For the CDR3, the DNA is TGTGCCAGTAGTATTACAGGGAGCAATCAGCCCCAGCATTTT. Translated, it gives CASSITGSNQPQHF. The chain joins TRBV19 to TRBJ1-5; D is perhaps TRBD1 (6 bases). Germline CDR1 LNHDA, CDR2 SQIVND (reference sequence). V lost 3 bases to trimming and J lost 1 base, with 7 bases between them. There are 14 residues in the CDR3.